This T cell receptor (delta chain) appears in the sequencing data of a study of gamma-delta chains in newborns, infants, children. About the study: Polyclonal expansion of innate γδ T cells after birth follows microbial exposure.

With 0 bases clipped from V and 0 bases from J, the junction kept 12 bases outside the gene matches. Per germline, CDR1 GEAIGNYY and CDR2 EKD. CDR3 length: 21 residues. With regard to this clone: A much larger clonotype is one base distant, so this may be a read error.

TCRdb reanalysed the reads via CATT. This sample has 6,100 or so delta-chain clones; 1.5% to 2% occur once, and the top ten carry approximately 13%. The chain couples TRDV2 to TRDJ3, with 8 bases aligning to TRDD3. Sequencing was done on a sample of blood. The receptor's source is a child who was a newborn, infant or young child, either healthy, febrile or measles-vaccinated (not recorded which). The CDR3 loop is CACDTVDWGPPGSWDTRQMFF. CDR3 in DNA: TGTGCCTGTGACACCGTGGACTGGGGGCCACCCGGCTCCTGGGACACCCGACAGATGTTTTTC.